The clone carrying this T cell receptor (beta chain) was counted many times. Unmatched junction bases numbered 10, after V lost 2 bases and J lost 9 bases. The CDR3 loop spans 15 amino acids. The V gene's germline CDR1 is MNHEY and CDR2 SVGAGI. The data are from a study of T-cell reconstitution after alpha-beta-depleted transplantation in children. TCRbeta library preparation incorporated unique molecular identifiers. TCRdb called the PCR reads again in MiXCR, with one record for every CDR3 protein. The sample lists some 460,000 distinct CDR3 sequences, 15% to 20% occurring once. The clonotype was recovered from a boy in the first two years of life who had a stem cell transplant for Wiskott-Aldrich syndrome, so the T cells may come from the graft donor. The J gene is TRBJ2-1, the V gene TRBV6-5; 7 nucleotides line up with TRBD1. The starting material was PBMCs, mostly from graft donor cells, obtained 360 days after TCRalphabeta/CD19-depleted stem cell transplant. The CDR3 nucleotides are TGTGCCAGCAGTTACGTCATAACAGGGGACGGTGAGCAGTTCTTC. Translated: CASSYVITGDGEQFF.